What follows are 17 T cell receptor beta chains derived from one specimen sequenced in a study of T cell repertoires in cytomegalovirus infection. TCRdb recomputed calls from the reads with MiXCR, one row per CDR3 protein. This sample carries fewer than 550,000 distinct CDR3 sequences, roughly 30% of them seen once, and the ten largest clones take roughly 15%. Sequencing used PBMCs. The receptors derive from a human donor in good health (CMV status not recorded). Some clones in this sample may be carry-over from other donors' samples.

The rearrangement uses TRBV6-5 and TRBJ1-1; no reliable D call. CDR1 is MNHEY, CDR2 SVGAGI, per germline. The CDR3 totals 15 residues. V lost 6 bases and J lost 3, with 17 bases in between. CDR3 DNA sequence: TGTGCCAGCAGCCTCAGAGCGGAAGGTCACACTGAAGCTTTCTTT. Its translation is CASSLRAEGHTEAFF.

This clonotype was detected only a few times. The gene calls are TRBV5-6 and TRBJ1-1; D might be TRBD1 (5 bases). Trimming left V 0 bases short and J 3 bases short, with 9 bases between. The CDR3 contains 14 residues. Per germline, CDR1 SGHDT and CDR2 YYEEEE. The CDR3 region is CASSLGVTDTEAFF. The CDR3 coding sequence is TGTGCCAGCAGCTTGGGCGTGACAGACACTGAAGCTTTCTTT. The full variable domain, completed using reference TRBV5-6 and TRBJ1-1, is DAGVTQSPTHLIKTRGQQVTLRCSPKSGHDTVSWYQQALGQGPQFIFQYYEEEERQRGNFPDRFSGHQFPNYSSELNVNALLLGDSALYLCASSLGVTDTEAFFGQGTRLTVV.

As concerns this clonotype: This may arise from a read error, as a much more abundant clone is one base away. The rearrangement uses TRBV7-2 and TRBJ2-4; no reliable D call. Per the germline V gene, CDR1 is SGHTA and CDR2 is FQGNSA. The CDR3 runs 14 residues. The CDR3: CASSLTLARNIQYF. CDR3 in DNA: TGTGCCAGCAGCCTTACTTTAGCCAGAAACATTCAGTACTTC.

The chain has TRBV11-1 and TRBJ1-1, with D perhaps TRBD1 (6 bases). CDR1 is SGHAT and CDR2 is FQDESV in the germline V gene (reference sequence). The CDR3 loop spans 15 amino acids. Trimming pared 5 bases from V and 0 bases from J, leaving 13 bases between. The chain's CDR3 is CASSPTQGMNTEAFF. CDR3 in DNA: TGTGCCAGCAGCCCAACTCAGGGGATGAACACTGAAGCTTTCTTT.

For this clonotype: This may be a read error, as it is one base from a much larger clone. The chain joins TRBV12-3 or TRBV12-4 to TRBJ2-7, with D perhaps matching TRBD1 (6 bases). Trimming left V 5 bases short and J 4 bases short, with 15 bases between. CDR3 length: 14 amino acids. The CDR3 reads CASSQQVRGYEQYF. Here the CDR3 DNA reads TGTGCCAGCAGTCAACAGGTCAGGGGTTACGAGCAGTACTTC.

This clonotype was seen many times. This rearrangement joins TRBV5-1 to TRBJ2-1; unclear D gene. The CDR3 contains 16 residues. Between the trimmed V and J ends, which lost 6 bases and 6 bases, there was a span of 22 bases. CDR1 and CDR2 (germline): SGHRS, YFSETQ. The CDR3 sequence is CASTGTSVPRSNEQFF. The CDR3 coding sequence is TGCGCCAGCACAGGAACATCAGTCCCGCGCTCCAATGAGCAGTTCTTC.

This clonotype was detected many times. This sequence joins TRBV12-3 or TRBV12-4 and TRBJ1-2, with 12 nucleotides matching TRBD1. CDR3 size: 14 residues. V shed 6 bases and J 8 bases; nucleotides not matched to a gene: 7. The CDR3 DNA reads as TGTGCCAGCAGAACCGGGACAGGGGGCCAAGGCTACACCTTC. Encoded protein: CASRTGTGGQGYTF.

This chain links TRBV11-2 with TRBJ2-7, with D unclear. The germline V and J ends were trimmed by 0 bases and 6 bases, with 12 bases remaining between them. This CDR3 has 14 residues. Germline assignment: CDR1 SGHAT and CDR2 FQNNGV. The CDR3 here is CASSLDPGRGEQYF. In nucleotides, the CDR3 is TGTGCCAGCAGCTTAGATCCGGGCCGCGGCGAGCAGTACTTC.

This clonotype has a single count. V usage is TRBV20-1 and J usage is TRBJ2-7, with 8 bases identical to TRBD1. Germline V gene data show CDR1 as DFQATT and CDR2 as SNEGSKA (reference sequence). V trimming: 5 bases; J trimming: 7 bases; junction bases outside the gene matches: 10. This CDR3 spans 13 amino acids. CDR3 residues: CSADSRGPGEQYF. DNA for the CDR3: TGCAGTGCTGATTCCAGGGGGCCTGGGGAGCAGTACTTC.

There are a few counts of this clonotype. The chain joins TRBV13 to TRBJ2-5; D is tentatively TRBD1 or TRBD2 (7 bases each). The CDR3 is 16 amino acids. Trimming removed 5 bases at V and 3 bases at J, with 19 bases between. Germline-derived CDR1 and CDR2 are PRHDT and FYEKMQ (reference sequence). CDR3 DNA: TGTGCCAGCAGCCATCAGGGAGGGGGCCCTAAAGAGACCCAGTACTTC. It yields the protein CASSHQGGGPKETQYF.

The rearrangement joins TRBV6-1 to TRBJ2-5; maybe TRBD2 (6 bases). There are 14 residues in the CDR3. Germline CDR1 and CDR2: MNHNS and SASEGT. Trimming cost V 8 bases and J 1 base, with 14 bases left between them. DNA for the CDR3: TGTGCCAGCGGAGTCACGCGGGGCCAAGAGACCCAGTACTTC. Protein: CASGVTRGQETQYF.

V gene TRBV6-2 or TRBV6-3 combines with J gene TRBJ1-5; weak D call: TRBD1 (5 bases). V was trimmed by 0 bases and J by 5 bases, leaving 14 bases between them. In germline, CDR1 is MNHEY, CDR2 SVGEGT. The CDR3 sequence is 16 residues long. The CDR3 sequence is CASSYSTGGWDQPQHF. CDR3 in DNA: TGTGCCAGCAGTTACTCGACGGGGGGTTGGGATCAGCCCCAGCATTTT.

This chain joins TRBV6-1 and TRBJ2-1; 9 bases match TRBD1. This CDR3 contains 15 residues. Per germline, CDR1 MNHNS and CDR2 SASEGT. With 5 bases clipped from V and 9 bases from J, the junction kept 11 bases outside the gene matches. The CDR3 coding sequence is TGTGCCAGCAGTTGGGGACAGGGTAGGAATGGTGAGCAGTTCTTC. It yields the protein CASSWGQGRNGEQFF.

This clonotype was found a few times. The chain links TRBV6-1 to TRBJ1-1; D possibly corresponds to TRBD1 (5 bases). The CDR3 is made up of 16 amino acids. V dropped 3 bases and J dropped 4 bases, with 18 bases sitting between them. CDR1 MNHNS and CDR2 SASEGT come from the germline V gene. The CDR3 coding sequence is TGTGCCAGCAGTGAGGGGTCAGGGAGTTTTGGCACTGAAGCTTTCTTT. Protein: CASSEGSGSFGTEAFF.

This clonotype was seen only a few times. The chain has TRBV4-2 and TRBJ1-1, with TRBD1 matching 10 bases. This CDR3 has 17 residues. From germline, CDR1 is LGHNA and CDR2 YNFKEQ. Trimming removed 0 bases from V and 3 bases from J; junction bases left unmatched: 7. Here the CDR3 reads CASSQDWGTGEDTEAFF. The CDR3 bases are TGTGCCAGCAGCCAAGATTGGGGGACAGGGGAGGACACTGAAGCTTTCTTT.

Only a few counts were recorded for this clonotype. The rearrangement joins TRBV7-8 to TRBJ2-1, with D perhaps TRBD2 (6 bases). CDR1 is SGHVS and CDR2 is FQNEAQ in the germline V gene. V shed 4 bases and J shed 5 bases, with 15 bases lying between them. This CDR3 has 15 residues. The CDR3 DNA is TGTGCCAGCAGCTCCAGGTCGGGGGTCGACAATGAGCAGTTCTTC. This codes for CASSSRSGVDNEQFF.

As for this clonotype: The junction and the germline gene differ at one end; a read error may be behind it. The CDR3 region has the DNA TGTACCAGCAGTACCGGACAGGGGGCCTATGGCTACACCTTC. Protein: CTSSTGQGAYGYTF. The rearrangement links TRBV7-9 to TRBJ1-2, with 11 bases that match TRBD1. CDR1 and CDR2 (germline): SEHNR, FQNEAQ (reference sequence). The CDR3 is 14 residues long.